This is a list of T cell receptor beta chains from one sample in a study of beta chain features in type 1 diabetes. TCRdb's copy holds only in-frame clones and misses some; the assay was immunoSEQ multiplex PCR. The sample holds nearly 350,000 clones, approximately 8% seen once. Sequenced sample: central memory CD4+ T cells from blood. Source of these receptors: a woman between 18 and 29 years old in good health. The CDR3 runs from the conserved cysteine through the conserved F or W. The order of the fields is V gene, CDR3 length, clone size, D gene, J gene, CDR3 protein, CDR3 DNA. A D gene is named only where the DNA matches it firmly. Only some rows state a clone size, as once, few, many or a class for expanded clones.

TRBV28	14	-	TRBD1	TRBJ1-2	CASSTDRGYYGYTF	TGTGCCAGCAGTACCGACAGGGGGTACTATGGCTACACCTTC
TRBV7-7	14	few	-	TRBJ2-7	CGTGQGIYPYEQYF	TGTGGAACTGGTCAGGGGATATACCCCTACGAGCAGTACTTC
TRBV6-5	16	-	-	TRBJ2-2	CASSYSIRPVTGELFF	TGTGCCAGCAGTTACTCGATTCGGCCAGTCACCGGGGAGCTGTTTTTT
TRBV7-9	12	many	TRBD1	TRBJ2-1	CASSTGAGEQFF	TGTGCCAGCAGCACAGGGGCAGGTGAGCAGTTCTTC
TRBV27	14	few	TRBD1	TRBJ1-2	CASSWGQGNYGYTF	TGTGCCAGCAGTTGGGGACAGGGGAACTATGGCTACACCTTC
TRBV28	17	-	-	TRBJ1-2	CASSLPTLGRGNYGYTF	TGTGCCAGCAGTTTACCGACCCTGGGCAGGGGAAACTATGGCTACACCTTC
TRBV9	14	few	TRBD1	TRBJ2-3	CASSQTGNTDTQYF	TGTGCCAGCTCCCAGACAGGGAACACAGATACGCAGTATTTT
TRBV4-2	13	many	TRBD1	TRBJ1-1	CASSQAEQGGAFF	TGTGCCAGCAGCCAAGCGGAGCAGGGGGGAGCTTTCTTT
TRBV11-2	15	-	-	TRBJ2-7	CASSPLTGSSYEQYF	TGTGCCAGCAGCCCCCTTACGGGGAGCTCCTACGAGCAGTACTTC
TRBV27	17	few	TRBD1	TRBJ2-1	CASSFFSASDRANEQFF	TGTGCCAGCAGTTTTTTTTCTGCCTCGGACAGGGCCAATGAGCAGTTCTTC
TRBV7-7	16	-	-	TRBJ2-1	CASSLRSGSSYNEQFF	TGTGCTAGCAGCTTAAGGTCAGGGAGCTCCTACAATGAGCAGTTCTTC
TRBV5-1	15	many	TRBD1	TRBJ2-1	CASDGGGTGINEQFF	TGCGCCAGCGATGGGGGCGGGACAGGGATCAATGAGCAGTTCTTC
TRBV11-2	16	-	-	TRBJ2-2	CASSRWGRMDTGELFF	TGTGCCAGCAGCCGTTGGGGCAGGATGGACACCGGGGAGCTGTTTTTT
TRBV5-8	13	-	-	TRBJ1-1	CASSTGHSPEAFF	TGTGCCAGCAGCACAGGACACTCTCCTGAAGCTTTCTTT
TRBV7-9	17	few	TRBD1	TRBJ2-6	CASSLGQAGSGANVLTF	TGTGCCAGCAGCCTTGGACAGGCAGGATCTGGGGCCAACGTCCTGACTTTC
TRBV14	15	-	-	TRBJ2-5	CASSQDRSFGETQYF	TGTGCCAGCAGCCAAGATAGGTCCTTCGGAGAGACCCAGTACTTC
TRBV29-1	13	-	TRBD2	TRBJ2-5	CSVEWLAGKSQYF	TGCAGCGTAGAGTGGCTAGCGGGAAAGTCCCAGTACTTC
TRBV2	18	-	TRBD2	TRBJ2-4	CASSAEAGGPAAKNIQYF	TGTGCCAGCAGTGCCGAAGCGGGAGGGCCGGCGGCCAAAAACATTCAGTACTTC
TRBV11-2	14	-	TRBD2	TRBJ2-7	CASSTSGRAEEQYF	TGTGCCAGCAGCACTAGCGGGAGGGCCGAAGAGCAGTACTTC
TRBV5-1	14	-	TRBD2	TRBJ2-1	CASSWTSPNNEQFF	TGCGCCAGCAGCTGGACTAGCCCAAACAATGAGCAGTTCTTC
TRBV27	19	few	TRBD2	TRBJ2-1	CASSFSLTTSGKSYNEQFF	TGTGCCAGCAGTTTCTCCCTTACAACTAGCGGGAAATCCTACAATGAGCAGTTCTTC
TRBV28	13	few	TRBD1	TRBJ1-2	CASSGDRAGGYTF	TGTGCCAGCAGTGGGGACAGGGCCGGTGGCTACACCTTC
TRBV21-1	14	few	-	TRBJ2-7	CASSKEPRGAEQYF	TGTGCCAGCAGCAAGGAACCGAGAGGGGCCGAGCAGTACTTC
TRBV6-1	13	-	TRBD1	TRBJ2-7	CARALRGLEEQYF	TGTGCCAGGGCTTTAAGGGGGCTAGAAGAGCAGTACTTC
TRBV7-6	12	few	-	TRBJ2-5	CASSLDWETQYF	TGTGCCAGCAGCTTAGATTGGGAGACCCAGTACTTC